These T cell receptor beta chains were read from a single sample in a study of T cell responses to AZD1222 COVID-19 vaccine. Using immunoSEQ multiplex PCR, the repertoire was profiled, and TCRdb retains in-frame clones only, with some absent. The sample carries 150,000 to 200,000 clones, about nine tenths recorded once. The sequencing here drew on peripheral blood, taken 28 days after the second AZD1222 dose. Source of these receptors: an adult who received the AZD1222 COVID-19 vaccine. The CDR3 runs from the conserved cysteine through the conserved F or W. D genes are given only for firm matches. Rows give clone size only sometimes, using once, few, many, or a class for an expanded clone.

-	-	TRBV6-2/TRBV6-3	TRBJ2-4	CASSSGQRLAKNIQYF	TGTGCCAGCAGTTCCGGACAGAGACTAGCCAAAAACATTCAGTACTTC
-	TRBD1	TRBV29-1	TRBJ1-2	CSASFGAGGADYGYTF	TGCAGCGCATCGTTTGGCGCAGGGGGCGCTGACTATGGCTACACCTTC
-	-	TRBV11-3	TRBJ1-1	CASSGQVNTEAFF	TGTGCCAGCAGCGGACAAGTTAACACTGAAGCTTTCTTT
-	-	TRBV24-1	TRBJ2-1	CATSDPGQPSYNEQFF	TGTGCCACCAGTGACCCTGGACAGCCCTCCTACAATGAGCAGTTCTTC
-	-	TRBV19	TRBJ1-4	CASSIDRGPNNEKLFF	TGTGCCAGTAGTATAGATCGGGGACCGAATAATGAAAAACTGTTTTTT
-	TRBD2	TRBV10-3	TRBJ2-1	CAISSTGLAGVNEQFF	TGTGCCATCAGTTCTACCGGACTAGCGGGAGTCAATGAGCAGTTCTTC
once	-	TRBV27	TRBJ2-3	CASSDWGGASTDTQYF	TGTGCCAGCAGTGACTGGGGTGGCGCTAGCACAGATACGCAGTATTTT
-	TRBD2	TRBV27	TRBJ2-5	CASSRGFRGLAGEETQYF	TGTGCCAGCAGCCGAGGATTCCGCGGACTAGCGGGAGAAGAGACCCAGTACTTC
-	-	TRBV6-5	TRBJ2-1	CASSYSSGLLHNEQFF	TGTGCCAGCAGTTACTCGTCAGGCCTGTTGCACAATGAGCAGTTCTTC
-	TRBD1	TRBV6-5	TRBJ1-3	CASSTGDSGNTIYF	TGTGCCAGCAGCACAGGGGATTCTGGAAACACCATATATTTT
-	TRBD1	TRBV4-3	TRBJ1-4	CASSQEWGQKGKLFF	TGCGCCAGCAGCCAAGAATGGGGACAGAAAGGAAAACTGTTTTTT
-	TRBD2	TRBV27	TRBJ2-2	CASSLNLREGATGELFF	TGTGCCAGCAGTTTAAACCTGCGGGAGGGCGCGACCGGGGAGCTGTTTTTT
-	-	TRBV4-1	TRBJ2-6	CASRYTGTGANVLTF	TGCGCCAGCAGGTACACAGGGACTGGGGCCAACGTCCTGACTTTC
-	-	TRBV5-1	TRBJ2-7	CASSSGDEQYF	TGCGCCAGCAGCTCTGGGGACGAGCAGTACTTC
-	-	TRBV6-6	TRBJ2-5	CASRRTEYQETQYF	TGTGCCAGCAGAAGGACGGAGTACCAAGAGACCCAGTACTTC
-	-	TRBV11-2	TRBJ2-2	CASVPGGLSTGELFF	TGTGCCAGCGTCCCTGGGGGGCTGAGCACCGGGGAGCTGTTTTTT
-	-	TRBV24-1	TRBJ2-5	CATSDFSGETQYF	TGTGCCACCAGTGATTTCTCAGGGGAGACCCAGTACTTC
-	TRBD2	TRBV28	TRBJ2-3	CASSLAGVPDTQYF	TGTGCCAGCAGTCTAGCGGGGGTCCCAGATACGCAGTATTTT
-	-	TRBV16	TRBJ2-3	CASSQSVRDTQYF	TGTGCCAGCAGCCAATCTGTTCGAGATACGCAGTATTTT
-	-	TRBV5-5	TRBJ2-5	CASSLLKFGSSETQYF	TGTGCCAGCAGCTTGCTGAAATTTGGGTCATCAGAGACCCAGTACTTC